The clone carrying this T cell receptor (beta chain) was observed a single time. The antigen is not known. The record originates from a study of shared clonotypes between healthy human individuals. The data were produced by immunoSEQ multiplex PCR, yet TCRdb's version contains in-frame clones alone and is incomplete. The repertoire has millions of clones, approximately 95% of them found once; the top ten carry 1% to 1.3%. Positively selected for CCR7, the CD45RO-negative cells used as naive CD8 cells excluded terminally differentiated effector memory CD45RA+ cells. Study-wide findings and caveats: Larger richness was generally estimated for naive than memory subsets. The generation probabilities recorded for non-shared clonotypes fell below those of clonotypes shared by all four donors. Among several donors, about 5% of naive CD4 clonotypes were found in common. Clonotype sharing among donors likely depends on sequencing depth.

The V end was cut by 8 bases, the J end by 2 bases, with 10 bases between. This CDR3 comprises 13 residues. Germline CDR1 is ENHRY and CDR2 is SYGVKD. The sequence was collected from a man aged 18 to 30 in good health. The J gene is TRBJ2-1, the V gene TRBV10-3; weak D call: TRBD1 (6 bases). The sample consisted of naive CD8+ T cells sorted from blood. This chain's CDR3 is CAIATGTYNEQFF. CDR3 sequence (DNA): TGTGCCATCGCGACAGGCACCTACAATGAGCAGTTCTTC.